The subject of this entry is one T cell receptor (beta chain). Original handling: Reference gene primer amplification in the assay estimated nucleated cell counts. Repertoires were generated with immunoSEQ multiplex PCR, while TCRdb's copy carries only in-frame clones and drops some. The DNA gave D and trimming, while V, J and clone size come from that table. The repertoire holds 90,000 to 120,000 clones, 85% to 90% seen once, with approximately 5.1% in the top ten. These data belong to a study of blood T cell repertoires in COVID-19. As for the study in general: Both acute and convalescent COVID-19 samples were obtained from the United States, Italy and Spain. Sources were T cells, B-cell-depleted T cells, or PBMCs; the material itself was cDNA or gDNA.

The sequence was obtained from a human donor in a cohort sampled during active COVID-19. Sequencing was carried out using peripheral blood.

The chain's CDR3 is CASSAGLAGGQETQYF. In DNA form, the CDR3 reads TGTGCCAGCAGCGCGGGACTAGCGGGGGGACAAGAGACCCAGTACTTC. The rearrangement uses TRBV7-2 and TRBJ2-5, with 15 bases lining up with TRBD2. Germline V lookup: CDR1 SGHTA, CDR2 FQGNSA. The CDR3 runs to 16 residues. After removal of 5 bases from V and 2 bases from J, the junction contained 3 bases not matched to a gene.